The clone carrying this T cell receptor beta chain was detected many times. What it binds is not known. TCRdb passed the 5' RACE reads through MiXCR, listing each CDR3 protein once. This table holds some 20,000 distinct CDR3 sequences, more than 2% found once. The CDR3 totals 14 residues. Deletions cut 1 base from V and 5 bases from J, with 14 bases between. Germline V gives CDR1 DFQATT, CDR2 SNEGSKA (reference sequence). The data belong to a study of beta chain bispecific antibodies for T cell cancers. About the research overall: The leukemia lines expressed TRBV12-3 (Jurkat) and TRBV5-5 (HPB-ALL).

General study findings and limits: Anti-TRBV5-5 antibody staining may include highly similar TRBV5-6 cells. After anti-TRBV12 rather than anti-CD19 exposure, TRBV12-3 made up approximately 99% less of total TRBV signal. Most targeted TRBV signal came from the leukemia cell line cells, not normal T cells.

Expansion lasted 2 to 4 days, with either anti-CD3 antibody OKT3 or CD3/CD28 beads. Normal T cells cocultured with Jurkat cells and anti-TRBV12 bispecific. Expanded T cells grew in IL-2 (around 95 IU/ml) plus IL-7 (approximately 5.1 ng/ml). Sequencing used healthy donor T cells cultured with leukemia cells, obtained from a culture containing a bispecific antibody targeting TCR Vbeta12. The genes are TRBV20-1 and TRBJ1-1, with no clear D. The TCR was taken from a human donor in good health. Some clones in this sample may be carry-over from other donors' samples. The CDR3: CSARGSQEGTEAFF. The CDR3 DNA is TGCAGTGCTAGAGGGAGTCAGGAGGGAACTGAAGCTTTCTTT.